This TCR beta chain came from a study of blood T cell repertoires in COVID-19. TCRdb's table, derived via immunoSEQ multiplex PCR, lists solely in-frame clones and lacks some. The sample lists more than 80,000 clones, 90% occurring once. This clone has a single count. Sample: peripheral blood. This receptor was taken from a human donor with active COVID-19. The donor label of this sample is uncertain.

The DNA for the CDR3 is TGTGCCAGCAGCGTACAGGCGTACACTGAAGCTTTCTTT. It specifies CASSVQAYTEAFF. The chain uses TRBV5-5 and TRBJ1-1; TRBD1 might be the D (5 bases). V lost 4 bases, J lost 3 bases, and 10 bases lay in between. The CDR3 loop spans 13 amino acids. CDR1 and CDR2 from the germline V gene are SGHKS and YYEKEE (reference sequence).